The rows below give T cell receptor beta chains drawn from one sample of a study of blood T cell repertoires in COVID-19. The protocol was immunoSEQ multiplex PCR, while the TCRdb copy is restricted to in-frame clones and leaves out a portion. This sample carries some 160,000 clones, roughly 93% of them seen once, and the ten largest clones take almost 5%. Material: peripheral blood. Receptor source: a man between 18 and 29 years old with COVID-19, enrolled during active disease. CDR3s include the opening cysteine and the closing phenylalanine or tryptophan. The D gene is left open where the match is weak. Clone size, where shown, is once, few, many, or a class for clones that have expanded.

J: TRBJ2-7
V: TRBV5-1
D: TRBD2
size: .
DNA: TGCGCCAGCAGCTTGGTGGCGGGAGGGTCCTACGAGCAGTACTTC
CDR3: CASSLVAGGSYEQYF

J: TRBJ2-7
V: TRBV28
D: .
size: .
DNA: TGTGCCAGCAGTTTATCTTTCGGTCGAGGTAACTCCTACGAGCAGTACTTC
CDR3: CASSLSFGRGNSYEQYF

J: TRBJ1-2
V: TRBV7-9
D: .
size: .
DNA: TGTGCCAGCAGCCCGTCGGGAGGAGCTCGCTATGGCTACACCTTC
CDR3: CASSPSGGARYGYTF

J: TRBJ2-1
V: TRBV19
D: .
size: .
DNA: TGTGCCAGTAGCCAGTCTCGACAAGGGGAGTTCTTC
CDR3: CASSQSRQGEFF

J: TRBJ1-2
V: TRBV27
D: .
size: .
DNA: TGTGCCAGCAGGCCGATGGGACTTCTCCAAGGCTACACCTTC
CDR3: CASRPMGLLQGYTF

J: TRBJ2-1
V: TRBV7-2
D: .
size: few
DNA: TGTGCCAGCAGCTTAGAGGCGACAGGTTCCTACAATGAGCAGTTCTTC
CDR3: CASSLEATGSYNEQFF

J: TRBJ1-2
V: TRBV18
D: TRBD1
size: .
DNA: TGTGCCAGCTCTCCCCAGGGGGCGTGGGGCTACACCTTC
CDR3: CASSPQGAWGYTF

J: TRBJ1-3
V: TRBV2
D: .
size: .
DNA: TGTGCCAGCAGTGAAACGGGGAAAGGAAACACCATATATTTT
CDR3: CASSETGKGNTIYF

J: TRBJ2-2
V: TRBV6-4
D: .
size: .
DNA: TGTGCCAGCAGCCCCTCGACAGAGAACACCGGGGAGCTGTTTTTT
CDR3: CASSPSTENTGELFF

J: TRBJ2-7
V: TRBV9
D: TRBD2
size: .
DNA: TGTGCCAGCAGCGTAGGGGCGACTAGCGGTACCTACGAGCAGTACTTC
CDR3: CASSVGATSGTYEQYF

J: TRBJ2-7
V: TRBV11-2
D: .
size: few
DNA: TGTGCCAGCAGCTTAAGTACAGCCCTCTCCTACGAGCAGTACTTC
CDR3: CASSLSTALSYEQYF